The clone carrying this T cell receptor (beta chain) was observed a few times. These data belong to a study of blood T cell repertoires in COVID-19. Study information: Acute-phase and convalescent COVID-19 samples originated in the United States, Italy and Spain.

Authors' processing steps: Quantification of nucleated cells was approximated via reference gene primer amplification. The assay was immunoSEQ multiplex PCR, and TCRdb's table has in-frame clones only and misses some. The V and J calls and clone size were taken over from that table, and D and trimming were inferred from the DNA. This sample has some 110,000 clones, with 70% to 85% found just once. Germline CDR1 SQVTM, CDR2 ANQGSEA. This CDR3 comprises 15 residues. V shed 4 bases and J shed 4 bases, with 19 bases lying between them. The source material was peripheral blood. The chain is built from TRBV29-1 and TRBJ2-5; D is possibly TRBD2 (5 bases). The clonotype originates from a woman aged 60 to 75 with acute or convalescent COVID-19. The CDR3 reads CSVGPHLRVGETQYF. The CDR3 bases are TGCAGCGTTGGCCCGCATTTGAGGGTCGGAGAGACCCAGTACTTC.